This T cell receptor (beta chain) comes out of a study of T cells after yellow fever vaccination (dated by TCRdb to between 2017 and 2020). Regarding the complete study: The SMART-Seq v4 Ultra Low Input RNA kit was used to prepare libraries from fractions with low cell numbers. Bulk TCR alpha and beta repertoires were sequenced longitudinally to track T-cell clones before and after primary and booster YFV17D yellow fever vaccination. Two healthy male donors made up the cohort, one aged 18 to 30 years and the other aged 30 to 40 years. Blood was collected at multiple timepoints before and after primary and secondary immunization, and bulk PBMC replicates and cell subsets were isolated.

This clonotype was recorded a few times. The antigen this receptor binds is unknown. One base away there is no much larger clone; base qualities are not given. CDR3 length: 17 amino acids, cysteine to phenylalanine. Just the 51-base CDR3 DNA is kept, in frame starting at base 1. V is pruned by 2 bases and J by 10 bases, leaving 12 bases of the junction without a gene match. TCR cDNA was made using 5'RACE template switching, a step that added a universal primer site and unique molecular identifiers. Priming for cDNA synthesis came from both the TCR alpha and TCR beta constant segments. Two PCR steps were used to amplify libraries, with sample barcodes and sequencing adapters being added in the second step. Libraries were sequenced on Illumina HiSeq 2500 (2x100 bp) or NovaSeq (2x150 bp). In the authors' own workflow: Reads were demultiplexed and collapsed into UMI consensus sequences with MIGEC, and V(D)J alignment was performed with MiXCR. Vaccine-responding clonotypes were identified with edgeR using replicate PBMC samples, with FDR below 0.01 and a log2 fold change above 5 up to day 15 being required. Bulk clonotypes were assigned CD4 or CD8 identity according to which sequenced CD4 or CD8 repertoire held them at higher abundance. TCRdb reanalyzed the raw reads on its own, using fastp at Q25 for trimming and MiXCR for clone calling, and kept in-frame beta chains. A single entry per CDR3 protein holds the most common genes and DNA from its merged rows. The V and J calls were determined by TCRdb, not by the authors. Present in this sample are about 330,000 distinct CDR3 sequences, around 6.8% of which were seen just once. Roughly a sixth of the sample lies in the top ten.

Here is what the overall study found, with its caveats: Only two donors were included in the study, so the extent to which the findings can be generalized is limited. After the booster, most clones that had expanded after primary vaccination were detected again (about 95% of CD4 and around 88% of CD8), suggesting broad maintenance of memory. A small share of clonotypes was detected in both CD4 and CD8 compartments, with the overlap likely arising from convergent recombination. Compared with the primary T-cell response, the secondary T-cell response was faster but weaker, reaching its peak on day 5 rather than on day 15. Because abundant contaminating clonotypes from the bulk population could be contained in FACS-sorted repertoires, computational filtering was required.

The treatment or condition label here, explained by the study, means: live attenuated yellow fever vaccine strain. Two biological replicates of bulk PBMCs were collected at each blood-draw timepoint. A standard Ficoll-Paque protocol was used to isolate PBMCs from peripheral blood. TriZol was used to extract RNA from bulk PBMCs, CD4 and CD8 fractions, and dextramer-positive and dextramer-negative fractions. This clonotype was sampled from a man younger than 35 who received the YFV17D yellow fever vaccine. Sequenced here: PBMCs, sampled roughly 46 days after the first yellow fever vaccination. The chain joins TRBV12-3 or TRBV12-4 to TRBJ1-6, and 9 bases in between align with TRBD1. The DNA is as follows: TGTGCCAGCAGTTTACGACTATGGGGACAGGGAGGCTCACCCCTCCACTTT. Translated, this is CASSLRLWGQGGSPLHF.